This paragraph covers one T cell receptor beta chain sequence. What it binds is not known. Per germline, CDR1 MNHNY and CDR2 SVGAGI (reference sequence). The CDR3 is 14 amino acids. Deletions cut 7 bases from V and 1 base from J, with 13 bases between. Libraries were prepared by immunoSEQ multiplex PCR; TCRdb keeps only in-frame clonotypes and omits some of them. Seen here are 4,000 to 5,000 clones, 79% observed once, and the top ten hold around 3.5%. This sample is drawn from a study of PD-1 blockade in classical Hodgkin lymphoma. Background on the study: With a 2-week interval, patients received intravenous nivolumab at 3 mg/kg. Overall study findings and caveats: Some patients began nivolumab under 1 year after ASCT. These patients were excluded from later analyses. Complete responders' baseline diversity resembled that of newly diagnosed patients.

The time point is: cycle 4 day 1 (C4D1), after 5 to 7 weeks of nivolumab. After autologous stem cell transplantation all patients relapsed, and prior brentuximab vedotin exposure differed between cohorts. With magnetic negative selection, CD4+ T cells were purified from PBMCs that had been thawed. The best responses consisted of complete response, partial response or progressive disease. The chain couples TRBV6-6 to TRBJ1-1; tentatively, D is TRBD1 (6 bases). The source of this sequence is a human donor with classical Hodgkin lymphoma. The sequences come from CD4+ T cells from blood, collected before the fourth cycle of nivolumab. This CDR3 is CASNREPANTEAFF. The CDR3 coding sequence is TGTGCCAGCAACAGGGAGCCTGCGAACACTGAAGCTTTCTTT.